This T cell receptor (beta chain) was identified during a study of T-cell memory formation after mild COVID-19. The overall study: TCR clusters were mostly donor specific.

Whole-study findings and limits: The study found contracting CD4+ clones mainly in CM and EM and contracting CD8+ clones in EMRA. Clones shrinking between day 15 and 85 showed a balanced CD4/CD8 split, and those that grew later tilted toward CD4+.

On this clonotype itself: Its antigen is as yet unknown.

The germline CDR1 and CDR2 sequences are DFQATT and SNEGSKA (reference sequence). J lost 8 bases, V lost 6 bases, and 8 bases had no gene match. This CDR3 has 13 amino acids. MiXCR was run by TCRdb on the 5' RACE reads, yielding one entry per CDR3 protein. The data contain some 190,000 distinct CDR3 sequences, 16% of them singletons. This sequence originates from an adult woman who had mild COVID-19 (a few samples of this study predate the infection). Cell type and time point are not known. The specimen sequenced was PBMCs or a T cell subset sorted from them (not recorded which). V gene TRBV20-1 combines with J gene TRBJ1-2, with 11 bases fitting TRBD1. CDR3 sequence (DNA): TGCAGTGCATCGGGACAGGGGGATTTGGGCTACACCTTC. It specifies CSASGQGDLGYTF.